The TCR beta chain under discussion was sequenced for a study of technical replicates of blood from several donors. Here immunoSEQ multiplex PCR was the method, and the copy in TCRdb shows in-frame clones only, minus some. The data show under 90,000 clones, approximately 97% seen once. Per germline, CDR1 MNHEY and CDR2 SVGAGI. The CDR3 contains 13 residues. Losses at the gene ends were 5 bases for V and 6 bases for J; bases not matched to a gene: 4. Sequencing was performed on T cells isolated from PBMCs. This chain connects TRBV6-5 to TRBJ1-2; TRBD1 agrees at 9 bases. The clonotype comes from a human donor in good health. CDR3 residues: CASSLQGAHGYTF. In nucleotides, the CDR3 is TGTGCCAGCAGTCTACAGGGGGCGCATGGCTACACCTTC.